The 9 T cell receptor beta chains below come from one sample, sequenced in a study of cytomegalovirus exposure and HLA in healthy donors. Primers included in the PCR were 60 Vbeta and 13 Jbeta primers. The repertoire was sequenced with immunoSEQ multiplex PCR; TCRdb's copy has only in-frame clones and lacks some. This repertoire shows roughly 240,000 clones, around 76% found once; its top ten account for around 5.4%. Sequenced material: PBMCs. The origin of the receptors is a woman aged 40 to 50 in good health and CMV-seropositive.

The rearrangement links TRBV7-9 to TRBJ1-2, with unresolved D. The V end was cut by 3 bases, the J end by 0 bases, with 5 bases between. From germline, CDR1 is SEHNR and CDR2 FQNEAQ (reference sequence). This CDR3 has 13 residues. The CDR3 region is CASSFSANYGYTF. As DNA, the CDR3 is TGTGCCAGCAGCTTCTCAGCTAACTATGGCTACACCTTC.

This CDR3 reads CASSLAPGNTEAFF. The CDR3 DNA reads as TGTGCCAGCAGCCTTGCCCCGGGGAACACTGAAGCTTTCTTT. This chain connects TRBV4-2 to TRBJ1-1, with D unclear. V lost 4 bases to trimming and J lost 1 base, with 10 bases between them. The germline V gene encodes CDR1 LGHNA and CDR2 YNFKEQ. The CDR3 sequence is 14 residues long.

V and J are TRBV13 and TRBJ2-5; 7 bases align to TRBD2. The CDR3 has 16 residues. CDR1 is PRHDT and CDR2 is FYEKMQ in the germline V gene (reference sequence). The junction had 9 bases not matched to a gene; V was cut back by 0 bases and J by 5 bases. CDR3 nucleotides: TGTGCCAGCAGCTTAGGCCAAAGAGCTAGCGGCGAGACCCAGTACTTC. This sequence encodes CASSLGQRASGETQYF. The full variable domain, completed using reference TRBV13 and TRBJ2-5, is AAGVIQSPRHLIKEKRETATLKCYPIPRHDTVYWYQQGPGQDPQFLISFYEKMQSDKGSIPDRFSAQQFSDYHSELNMSSLELGDSALYFCASSLGQRASGETQYFGPGTRLLVL.

This sequence joins TRBV6-1 and TRBJ2-1, with D tentatively TRBD2 (5 bases). This CDR3 region has 13 residues. Trimming took off 8 bases at V and 5 bases at J, with 13 bases between the two ends. The germline CDR1 and CDR2 sequences are MNHNS and SASEGT. CDR3 loop: CASRGRRDNEQFF. The CDR3 DNA follows: TGTGCCAGCCGAGGGAGAAGAGACAATGAGCAGTTCTTC.

The CDR3 nucleotides read TGTGCCAGCAGTGGGGGGGGCGCGGGAAATGAAAAACTGTTTTTT. Translation: CASSGGGAGNEKLFF. This chain links TRBV5-4 with TRBJ1-4, with D maybe TRBD1 (6 bases). The CDR3 length is 15 residues. Trimming took 5 bases from V and 5 from J, leaving 16 bases between them. The germline V gene encodes CDR1 SGHNT and CDR2 YYREEE (reference sequence).

The chain recombines TRBV13 with TRBJ2-7; TRBD2 might be the D (5 bases). CDR3 length: 14 amino acids. Trimming left V 3 bases short and J 0 bases short, with 9 bases between. CDR1 is PRHDT, CDR2 FYEKMQ, per germline (reference sequence). This CDR3 is CASSLNRGSYEQYF. The CDR3 DNA reads as TGTGCCAGCAGCTTGAACCGGGGCTCCTACGAGCAGTACTTC.

This chain uses TRBV7-2 with TRBJ1-2; possibly TRBD1 for D (5 bases). This CDR3 has 15 residues. Germline lookup yields CDR1 SGHTA and CDR2 FQGNSA. V was clipped by 4 bases and J by 7 bases, with 19 bases between them. CDR3 in DNA: TGTGCCAGCAGCTCATCTACAGGTTCAGCTATTGGCTACACCTTC. The encoded protein is CASSSSTGSAIGYTF.

The rearrangement joins TRBV21-1 to TRBJ2-6; the D segment call TRBD2 is taken from the table without a DNA check. TRBV21-1 is classified as a pseudogene. The CDR3 runs 19 residues. CDR3 in amino acids: CASSNPPGLASSGANVLTF. CDR3 bases: TGTGCCAGCAGCAACCCCCCGGGACTAGCGAGCTCTGGGGCCAACGTCCTGACTTTC.

This clone showed up just a few times. The rearrangement links TRBV9 to TRBJ1-3, with D uncertain. Germline values: CDR1 SGDLS, CDR2 YYNGEE. This CDR3 spans 13 amino acids. V lost 4 bases, J lost 4 bases, and 9 bases lay in between. The DNA for the CDR3 is TGTGCCAGCAGCACCGGAGGGGGAAACACCATATATTTT. Protein product: CASSTGGGNTIYF.